The 24 T cell receptor beta chains below come from one sample, sequenced in a study of T cell responses to AZD1222 COVID-19 vaccine. The assay was immunoSEQ multiplex PCR, and TCRdb's table has in-frame clones only and misses some. Found here are about 110,000 clones, about 89% of them singletons; the top ten hold roughly 6.9%. Sequences were derived from peripheral blood, sampled on day 0 of AZD1222 vaccination. The origin of the receptors is an adult in good health.

J is TRBJ2-5 and V is TRBV3-1 (or the pseudogene TRBV3-2), with 9 nucleotides matching TRBD1. CDR3 length: 14 amino acids. Germline loops: CDR1 LGHDT, CDR2 YNNKEL (reference sequence). V lost 2 bases to trimming and J lost 5 bases; unmatched junction nucleotides: 3. CDR3 protein: CASSQTQGAETQYF. The DNA of the CDR3 is TGTGCCAGCAGCCAAACACAGGGGGCGGAGACCCAGTACTTC.

V and J are TRBV29-1 and TRBJ1-3; tentatively, D is TRBD1 (5 bases). This CDR3 is 15 amino acids long. Germline V gene lookup returns CDR1 SQVTM and CDR2 ANQGSEA. The CDR3: CTRGARAVSGNTIYF. The CDR3 DNA reads as TGCACCCGTGGGGCCAGGGCCGTCTCTGGAAACACCATATATTTT.

The chain is built from TRBV2 and TRBJ2-3; TRBD1 agrees at 9 bases. Trimming took 5 bases from V and 1 from J; bases not matched to a gene: 4. This CDR3 region has 15 residues. Germline V gene sequence: CDR1 SNHLY, CDR2 FYNNEI. CDR3 in DNA: TGTGCCAGCAGTACAAGGACAGGGGGCACAGATACGCAGTATTTT. Translated: CASSTRTGGTDTQYF.

This rearrangement joins TRBV18 to TRBJ1-2; D not certain. This CDR3 region has 15 residues. CDR1 and CDR2 from the germline V gene are KGHSH and LQKENI. The V and J ends lost 2 bases and 2 bases respectively, with 12 bases between them. The CDR3 nucleotides read TGTGCCAGCTCACCAACCTTAGACCCCAACTATGGCTACACCTTC. Its protein is CASSPTLDPNYGYTF.

The table lists this clone with a few counts. The genes are TRBV5-1 and TRBJ2-7, with TRBD2 matching over 10 bases. The junction had 10 bases not matched to a gene; V was cut back by 5 bases and J by 5 bases. There are 15 residues in the CDR3. Germline CDR1 reads SGHRS; CDR2 reads YFSETQ. The chain's CDR3 is CASRDQRGGLNEQYF. CDR3 sequence (DNA): TGCGCCAGCAGAGATCAGCGGGGGGGCCTCAACGAGCAGTACTTC.

V usage is TRBV6-5 and J usage is TRBJ1-1; D unresolved. V gave up 4 bases and J gave up 1 base, with 7 bases separating them. Germline values: CDR1 MNHEY, CDR2 SVGAGI. The CDR3 runs to 13 residues. Here the CDR3 DNA reads TGTGCCAGCAGTTTGATGGGGAACACTGAAGCTTTCTTT. It yields the protein CASSLMGNTEAFF.

The chain carries TRBV6-5 and TRBJ2-1; 7 bases align to TRBD2. This CDR3 is built from 14 residues. The V gene's germline CDR1 is MNHEY and CDR2 SVGAGI. V lost 6 bases, J lost 8 bases, and 10 bases stayed unmatched. CDR3 loop: CASSPFYGGYEQFF. For the CDR3, the DNA is TGTGCCAGCAGCCCGTTCTACGGGGGGTATGAGCAGTTCTTC.

The rearrangement uses TRBV29-1 and TRBJ1-1; 10 bases are shared with TRBD1. The V gene end was trimmed by 3 bases and the J gene end by 1 base; junction bases not matched to a gene: 2. From germline, CDR1 is SQVTM and CDR2 ANQGSEA. CDR3 size: 14 residues. For the CDR3, the DNA is TGCAGCGTTGAGGGACAGGGGAGGAACACTGAAGCTTTCTTT. As protein: CSVEGQGRNTEAFF.

J is TRBJ1-2 and V is TRBV15; tentatively, D is TRBD1 (6 bases). The CDR3 is made up of 16 amino acids. Per the germline V gene, CDR1 is LNHNV and CDR2 is YYDKDF (reference sequence). Trimming took off 1 base at V and 2 bases at J, with 14 bases between the two ends. The DNA of the CDR3 is TGTGCCACCAGCAGAGGGGGGGGGCCTCGAAACTATGGCTACACCTTC. Protein product: CATSRGGGPRNYGYTF.

The rearrangement joins TRBV3-1 (or the pseudogene TRBV3-2) to TRBJ2-5, with TRBD2 matching over 11 bases. The CDR3 covers 17 residues. The trim removed 1 base at V and 5 bases at J, leaving 9 bases unmatched. Germline CDR1 LGHDT, CDR2 YNNKEL (reference sequence). As DNA, the CDR3 is TGTGCCAGCAGCCAAGTACCATGGGCTAGCGGGAGGGAGACCCAGTACTTC. Its translation is CASSQVPWASGRETQYF.

The chain employs TRBV4-3 and TRBJ1-2; D is perhaps TRBD1 (5 bases). Deletions cut 0 bases from V and 6 bases from J, with 20 bases between. This CDR3 is 17 amino acids long. Germline V gives CDR1 LGHNA, CDR2 YSLEER. CDR3 nucleotide sequence: TGCGCCAGCAGCCAAGAGTACGGGGCCGGTGGGTTCGATGGCTACACCTTC. Translating gives CASSQEYGAGGFDGYTF.

The genes are TRBV12-3 or TRBV12-4 and TRBJ2-1; 7 bases agree with TRBD2. The CDR3 totals 13 residues. V was clipped by 11 bases and J by 3 bases; unmatched bases: 7. For the CDR3, the DNA is TGTGCCTCGCGGGGGACCCTCTACAATGAGCAGTTCTTC. Amino acid sequence: CASRGTLYNEQFF.

CDR3 DNA: TGTGCCAGCAGTGATCTGTATTCACCCCTCCACTTT. Its protein is CASSDLYSPLHF. V usage is TRBV2 and J usage is TRBJ1-6; no definite D call. Trimming took off 3 bases at V and 8 bases at J, with 5 bases between the two ends. The CDR3 runs 12 residues. Germline V gives CDR1 SNHLY, CDR2 FYNNEI.

The chain has TRBV19 and TRBJ1-2, with D perhaps TRBD1 (5 bases). The germline V gene has CDR1 LNHDA and CDR2 SQIVND (reference sequence). The CDR3 length is 15 residues. V lost 9 bases to trimming and J lost 0 bases, with 17 bases between them. Here the CDR3 reads CASAPGRIPNYGYTF. CDR3 bases: TGTGCCAGCGCCCCAGGGAGAATCCCTAACTATGGCTACACCTTC.

The chain uses TRBV15 and TRBJ1-6, with D possibly TRBD1 on 6 matching bases. Germline lookup yields CDR1 LNHNV and CDR2 YYDKDF (reference sequence). V was cut by 4 bases and J by 5 bases, with 18 bases left in between. The CDR3 is 17 residues long. Here the CDR3 DNA reads TGTGCCACCAGCACCCTCCAGACAGGCGGAAATAATTCACCCCTCCACTTT. Its translation is CATSTLQTGGNNSPLHF.

This chain uses TRBV5-1 with TRBJ2-2; 7 bases line up with TRBD2. Germline V CDR1 and CDR2: SGHRS, YFSETQ. The CDR3 is 15 amino acids. J lost 6 bases, V lost 4 bases, and 9 bases had no gene match. CDR3 protein: CASSLNGLESGELFF. CDR3 bases: TGCGCCAGCAGCCTTAACGGACTAGAGTCCGGGGAGCTGTTTTTT. Using reference TRBV5-1 and TRBJ2-2 for the parts outside the CDR3, the full variable domain is KAGVTQTPRYLIKTRGQQVTLSCSPISGHRSVSWYQQTPGQGLQFLFEYFSETQRNKGNFPGRFSGRQFSNSRSEMNVSTLELGDSALYLCASSLNGLESGELFFGEGSRLTVL.

The V call is TRBV6-5, the J call TRBJ2-7; D gene unclear. V gave up 10 bases and J gave up 2 bases, with 9 bases separating them. The CDR3 is 11 residues long. Germline V CDR1 and CDR2: MNHEY, SVGAGI. DNA for the CDR3: TGTGCCACCGTTGGGCCCTACGAGCAGTACTTC. Translated, it gives CATVGPYEQYF.

The gene calls are TRBV3-1 (or the pseudogene TRBV3-2) and TRBJ1-2; 8 bases line up with TRBD1. CDR1 and CDR2 (germline): LGHDT, YNNKEL (reference sequence). J gave up 5 bases and V 2 bases, and 7 bases lay outside the gene matches. CDR3 length equals 15 residues. DNA for the CDR3: TGTGCCAGCAGCCAAAGGGCAGGGGGCTCTTATGGCTACACCTTC. It translates to CASSQRAGGSYGYTF.

The chain recombines TRBV5-1 with TRBJ1-4; 9 nucleotides agree with TRBD1. The CDR3 is made up of 15 amino acids. Germline V gene lookup returns CDR1 SGHRS and CDR2 YFSETQ. Losses at the gene ends were 4 bases for V and 8 bases for J; bases not matched to a gene: 9. CDR3 nucleotides: TGCGCCAGCAGCATGGGACAGGGTTTAGGAGAAAAACTGTTTTTT. This codes for CASSMGQGLGEKLFF.

The chain couples TRBV11-2 to TRBJ1-1; the D gene is possibly TRBD1 (5 bases). The CDR3 is 11 amino acids. Per germline, CDR1 SGHAT and CDR2 FQNNGV. V lost 4 bases and J 5 bases, leaving 5 bases between the germline ends. CDR3 nucleotides: TGTGCCAGCAGCTGGGGGACTGAAGCTTTCTTT. Translated: CASSWGTEAFF.

The table lists this clone with a count of one. CDR3 in DNA: TGCGCCAGCAGTGAGAGGGGGGGAACTGGAAACACCATATATTTT. Protein sequence: CASSERGGTGNTIYF. The chain has TRBV10-1 and TRBJ1-3, with D maybe TRBD1 (6 bases). CDR1 WNHNN and CDR2 SYGVQD come from the germline V gene (reference sequence). There are 15 residues in the CDR3. With 2 bases removed from V and 2 bases from J, the gap between germline ends came to 10 bases.

This chain joins TRBV7-2 and TRBJ2-1; TRBD2 agrees at 9 bases. Trimming cost V 1 base and J 0 bases; bases outside gene matches: 1. The CDR3 is made up of 16 amino acids. Germline V lookup: CDR1 SGHTA, CDR2 FQGNSA. Here the CDR3 DNA reads TGTGCCAGCAGCTTAGTAGCGGGGGTCTCCTACAATGAGCAGTTCTTC. Residues: CASSLVAGVSYNEQFF.

The gene calls are TRBV19 and TRBJ1-2, with TRBD1 as a possible D gene (5 bases). V was clipped by 9 bases and J by 0 bases, with 20 bases between them. The CDR3 covers 16 residues. Germline V CDR1 and CDR2: LNHDA, SQIVND (reference sequence). The CDR3 reads CASQRFGQGANYGYTF. In DNA form, the CDR3 reads TGTGCCAGCCAGAGGTTCGGGCAGGGCGCTAACTATGGCTACACCTTC.

V and J are TRBV6-1 and TRBJ2-3; D is ambiguous. CDR1 and CDR2 from the germline V gene are MNHNS and SASEGT. CDR3 length equals 13 residues. V lost 3 bases to trimming and J lost 6 bases, with 10 bases between them. CDR3 residues: CASSDVPIDTQYF. The CDR3 nucleotides read TGTGCCAGCAGTGATGTCCCAATCGATACGCAGTATTTT.